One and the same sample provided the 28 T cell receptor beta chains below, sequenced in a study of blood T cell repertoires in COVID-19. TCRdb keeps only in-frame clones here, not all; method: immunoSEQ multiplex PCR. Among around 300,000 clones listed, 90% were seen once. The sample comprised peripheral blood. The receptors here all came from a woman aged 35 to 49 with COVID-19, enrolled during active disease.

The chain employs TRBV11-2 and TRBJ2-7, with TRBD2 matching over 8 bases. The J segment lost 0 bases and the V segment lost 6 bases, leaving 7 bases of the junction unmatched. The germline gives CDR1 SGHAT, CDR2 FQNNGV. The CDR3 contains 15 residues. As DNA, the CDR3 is TGTGCCAGCAGTGCCGAGCGGGGGAGCTCCTACGAGCAGTACTTC. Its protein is CASSAERGSSYEQYF. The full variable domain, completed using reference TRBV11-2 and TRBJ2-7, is EAGVAQSPRYKIIEKRQSVAFWCNPISGHATLYWYQQILGQGPKLLIQFQNNGVVDDSQLPKDRFSAERLKGVDSTLKIQPAKLEDSAVYLCASSAERGSSYEQYFGPGTRLTVT.

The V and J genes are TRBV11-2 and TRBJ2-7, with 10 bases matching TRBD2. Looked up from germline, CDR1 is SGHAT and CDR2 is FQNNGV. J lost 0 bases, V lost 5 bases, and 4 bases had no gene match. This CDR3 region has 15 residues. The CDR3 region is CASSRRLAGSYEQYF. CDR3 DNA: TGTGCCAGCAGCCGAAGACTAGCGGGCTCCTACGAGCAGTACTTC. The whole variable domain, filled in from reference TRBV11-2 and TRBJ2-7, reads EAGVAQSPRYKIIEKRQSVAFWCNPISGHATLYWYQQILGQGPKLLIQFQNNGVVDDSQLPKDRFSAERLKGVDSTLKIQPAKLEDSAVYLCASSRRLAGSYEQYFGPGTRLTVT.

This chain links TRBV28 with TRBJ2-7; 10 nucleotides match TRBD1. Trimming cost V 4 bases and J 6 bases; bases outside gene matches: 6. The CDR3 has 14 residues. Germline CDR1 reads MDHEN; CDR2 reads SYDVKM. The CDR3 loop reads CASSSGQGWSEQYF. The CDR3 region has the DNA TGTGCCAGCAGTTCGGGACAGGGGTGGAGCGAGCAGTACTTC.

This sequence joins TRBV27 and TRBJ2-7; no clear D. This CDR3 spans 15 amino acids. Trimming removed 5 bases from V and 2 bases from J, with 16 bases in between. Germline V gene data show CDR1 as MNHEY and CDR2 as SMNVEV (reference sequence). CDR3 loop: CASSARSPRTYEQYF. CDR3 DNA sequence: TGTGCCAGCAGTGCTCGGAGTCCGCGGACCTACGAGCAGTACTTC.

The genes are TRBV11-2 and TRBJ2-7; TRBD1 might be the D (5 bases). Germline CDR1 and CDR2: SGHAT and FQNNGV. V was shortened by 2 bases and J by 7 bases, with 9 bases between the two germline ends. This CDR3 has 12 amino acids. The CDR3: CASSLSDREQYF. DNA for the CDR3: TGTGCCAGCAGCTTAAGCGACAGAGAGCAGTACTTC. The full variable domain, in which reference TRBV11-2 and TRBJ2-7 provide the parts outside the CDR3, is EAGVAQSPRYKIIEKRQSVAFWCNPISGHATLYWYQQILGQGPKLLIQFQNNGVVDDSQLPKDRFSAERLKGVDSTLKIQPAKLEDSAVYLCASSLSDREQYFGPGTRLTVT.

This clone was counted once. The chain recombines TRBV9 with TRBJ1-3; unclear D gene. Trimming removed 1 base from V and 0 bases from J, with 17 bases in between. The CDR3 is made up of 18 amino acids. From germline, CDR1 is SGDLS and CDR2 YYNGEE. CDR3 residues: CASSVSGTPANSGNTIYF. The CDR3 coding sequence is TGTGCCAGCAGCGTATCGGGAACCCCGGCTAACTCTGGAAACACCATATATTTT.

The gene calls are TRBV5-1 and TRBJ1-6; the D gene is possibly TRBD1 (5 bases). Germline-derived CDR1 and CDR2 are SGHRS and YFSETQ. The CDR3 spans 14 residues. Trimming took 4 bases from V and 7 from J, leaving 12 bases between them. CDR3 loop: CASSVEGWNSPLHF. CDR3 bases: TGCGCCAGCAGCGTGGAGGGGTGGAATTCACCCCTCCACTTT.

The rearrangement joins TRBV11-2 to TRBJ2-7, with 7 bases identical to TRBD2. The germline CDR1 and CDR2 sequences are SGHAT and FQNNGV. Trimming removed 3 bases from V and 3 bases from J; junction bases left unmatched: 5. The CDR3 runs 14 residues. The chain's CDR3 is CASSFLGRGYEQYF. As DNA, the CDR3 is TGTGCCAGCAGCTTTCTTGGGAGGGGCTACGAGCAGTACTTC.

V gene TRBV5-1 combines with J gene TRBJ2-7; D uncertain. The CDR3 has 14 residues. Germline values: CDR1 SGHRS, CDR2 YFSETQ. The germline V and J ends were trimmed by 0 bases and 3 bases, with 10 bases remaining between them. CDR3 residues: CASSLGGGNYEQYF. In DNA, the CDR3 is TGCGCCAGCAGCTTGGGAGGCGGCAACTACGAGCAGTACTTC.

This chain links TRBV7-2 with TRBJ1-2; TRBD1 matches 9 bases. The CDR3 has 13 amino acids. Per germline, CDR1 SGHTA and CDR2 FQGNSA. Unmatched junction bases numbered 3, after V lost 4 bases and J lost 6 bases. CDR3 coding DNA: TGTGCCAGCAGCTCCGGGACAGGGAATGGCTACACCTTC. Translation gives CASSSGTGNGYTF.

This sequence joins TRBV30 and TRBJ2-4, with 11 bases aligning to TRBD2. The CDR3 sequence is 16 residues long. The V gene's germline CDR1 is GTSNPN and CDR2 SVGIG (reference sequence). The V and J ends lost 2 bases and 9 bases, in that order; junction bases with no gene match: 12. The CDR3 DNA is TGTGCCTGGAGTACTAATAGCGGGGGGGCGGGCGGCATTCAGTACTTC. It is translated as CAWSTNSGGAGGIQYF.

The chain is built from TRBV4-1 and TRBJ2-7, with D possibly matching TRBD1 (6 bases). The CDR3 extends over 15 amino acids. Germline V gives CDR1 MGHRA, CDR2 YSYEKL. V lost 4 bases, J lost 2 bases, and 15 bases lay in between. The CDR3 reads CASSPRDTLTYEQYF. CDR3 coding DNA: TGCGCCAGCAGCCCCAGGGACACCCTGACCTACGAGCAGTACTTC.

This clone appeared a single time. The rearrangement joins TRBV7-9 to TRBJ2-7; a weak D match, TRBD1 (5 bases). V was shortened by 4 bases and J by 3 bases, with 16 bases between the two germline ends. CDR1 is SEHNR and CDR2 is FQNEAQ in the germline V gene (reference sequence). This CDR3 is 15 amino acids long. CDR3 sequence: CASSSRAGLDYEQYF. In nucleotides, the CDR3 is TGTGCCAGCAGCTCTCGGGCAGGGCTTGACTACGAGCAGTACTTC.

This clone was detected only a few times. The CDR3 protein is CASGGHRLSYEQYF. CDR3 bases: TGTGCCAGCGGAGGGCATAGGCTTTCCTACGAGCAGTACTTC. The rearrangement joins TRBV2 to TRBJ2-7, with D tentatively TRBD2 (6 bases). Per the germline V gene, CDR1 is SNHLY and CDR2 is FYNNEI. V gave up 8 bases and J gave up 1 base, with 15 bases separating them. This CDR3 is built from 14 residues.

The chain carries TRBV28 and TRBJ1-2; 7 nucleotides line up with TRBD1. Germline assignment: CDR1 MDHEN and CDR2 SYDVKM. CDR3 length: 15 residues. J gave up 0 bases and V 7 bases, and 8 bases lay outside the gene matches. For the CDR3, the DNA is TGTGCCAGCACCACAGGGGCAGGTTCTAACTATGGCTACACCTTC. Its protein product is CASTTGAGSNYGYTF.

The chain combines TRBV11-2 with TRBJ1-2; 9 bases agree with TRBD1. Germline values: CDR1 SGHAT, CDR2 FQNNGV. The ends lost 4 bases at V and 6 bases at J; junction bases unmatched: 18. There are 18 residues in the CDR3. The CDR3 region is CASSSLTKQTGGRNGYTF. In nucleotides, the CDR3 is TGTGCCAGCAGCTCACTAACCAAGCAAACAGGGGGCAGGAATGGCTACACCTTC.

CDR3 sequence reads: CASSSTRSQETQYF. The DNA for the CDR3 is TGCGCCAGCAGCTCGACGCGGTCCCAAGAGACCCAGTACTTC. The chain links TRBV5-1 to TRBJ2-5; D unresolved. Germline V CDR1 and CDR2: SGHRS, YFSETQ. V lost 3 bases, J lost 1 base, and 10 bases lay in between. CDR3 size: 14 residues.

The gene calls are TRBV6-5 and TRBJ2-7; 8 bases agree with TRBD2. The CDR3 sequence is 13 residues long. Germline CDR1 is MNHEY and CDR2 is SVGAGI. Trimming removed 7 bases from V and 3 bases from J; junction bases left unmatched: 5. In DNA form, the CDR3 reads TGTGCCAGCACCCAAGCGGGAGTCTACGAGCAGTACTTC. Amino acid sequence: CASTQAGVYEQYF.

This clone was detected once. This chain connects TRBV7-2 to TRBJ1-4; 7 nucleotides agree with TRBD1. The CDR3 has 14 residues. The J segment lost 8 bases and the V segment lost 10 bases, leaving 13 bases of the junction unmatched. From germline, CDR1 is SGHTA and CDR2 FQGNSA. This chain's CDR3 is CATGTNRGGEKLFF. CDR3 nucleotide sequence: TGTGCCACCGGGACCAACAGGGGTGGAGAAAAACTGTTTTTT. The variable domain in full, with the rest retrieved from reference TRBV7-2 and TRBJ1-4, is GAGVSQSPSNKVTEKGKDVELRCDPISGHTALYWYRQSLGQGLEFLIYFQGNSAPDKSGLPSDRFSAERTGGSVSTLTIQRTQQEDSAVYLCATGTNRGGEKLFFGSGTQLSVL.

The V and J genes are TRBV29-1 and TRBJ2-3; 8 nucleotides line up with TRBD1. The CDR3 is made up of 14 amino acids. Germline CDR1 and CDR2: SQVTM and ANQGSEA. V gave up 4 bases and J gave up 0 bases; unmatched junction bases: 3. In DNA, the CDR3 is TGCAGCGTTGGACAGGGGCATAGCACAGATACGCAGTATTTT. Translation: CSVGQGHSTDTQYF.

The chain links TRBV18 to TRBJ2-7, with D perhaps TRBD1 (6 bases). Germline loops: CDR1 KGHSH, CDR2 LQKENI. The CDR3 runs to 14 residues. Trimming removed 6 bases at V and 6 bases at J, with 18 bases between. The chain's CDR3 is CASSPRDTVVEQYF. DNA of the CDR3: TGTGCCAGCTCCCCCCGGGACACGGTAGTCGAGCAGTACTTC.

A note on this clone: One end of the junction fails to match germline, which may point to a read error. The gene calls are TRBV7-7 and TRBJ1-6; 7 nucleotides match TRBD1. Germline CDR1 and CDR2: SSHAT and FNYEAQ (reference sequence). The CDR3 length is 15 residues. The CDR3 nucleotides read TGTGCTAGCAGCTTAGAGGAGGGGGCAAATTCACCCCTCCACTTT. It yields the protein CASSLEEGANSPLHF.

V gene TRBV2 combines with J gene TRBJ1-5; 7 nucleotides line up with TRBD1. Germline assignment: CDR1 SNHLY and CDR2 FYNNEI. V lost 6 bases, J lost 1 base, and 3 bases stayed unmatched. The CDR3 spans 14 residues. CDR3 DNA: TGTGCCAGCAGGACAGGGCCCAGCAATCAGCCCCAGCATTTT. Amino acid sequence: CASRTGPSNQPQHF. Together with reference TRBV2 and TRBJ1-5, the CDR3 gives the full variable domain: EPEVTQTPSHQVTQMGQEVILRCVPISNHLYFYWYRQILGQKVEFLVSFYNNEISEKSEIFDDQFSVERPDGSNFTLKIRSTKLEDSAMYFCASRTGPSNQPQHFGDGTRLSIL.

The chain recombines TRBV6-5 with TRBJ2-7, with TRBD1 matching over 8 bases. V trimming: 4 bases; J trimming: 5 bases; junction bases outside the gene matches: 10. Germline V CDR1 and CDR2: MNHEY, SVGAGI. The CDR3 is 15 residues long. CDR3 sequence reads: CASSLSRRQGNEQYF. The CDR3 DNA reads TGTGCCAGCAGTTTATCCCGCCGACAGGGGAACGAGCAGTACTTC.

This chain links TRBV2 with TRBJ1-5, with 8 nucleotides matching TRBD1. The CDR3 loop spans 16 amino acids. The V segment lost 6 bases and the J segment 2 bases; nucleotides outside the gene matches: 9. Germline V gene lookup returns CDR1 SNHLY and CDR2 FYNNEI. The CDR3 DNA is TGTGCCAGCAGGGCGGACAGGGTGGTTGGCAATCAGCCCCAGCATTTT. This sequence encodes CASRADRVVGNQPQHF.

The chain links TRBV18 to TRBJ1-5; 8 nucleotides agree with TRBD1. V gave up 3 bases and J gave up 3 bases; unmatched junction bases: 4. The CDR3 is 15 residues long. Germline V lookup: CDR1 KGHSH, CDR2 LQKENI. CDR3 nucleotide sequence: TGTGCCAGCTCACCGACAGGGGTCATCAATCAGCCCCAGCATTTT. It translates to CASSPTGVINQPQHF. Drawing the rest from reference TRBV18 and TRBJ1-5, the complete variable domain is NAGVMQNPRHLVRRRGQEARLRCSPMKGHSHVYWYRQLPEEGLKFMVYLQKENIIDESGMPKERFSAEFPKEGPSILRIQQVVRGDSAAYFCASSPTGVINQPQHFGDGTRLSIL.

CDR3 DNA: TGTGCCAGCAGCGGGTGGACAGGGAACGGCTACACCTTC. Its protein is CASSGWTGNGYTF. The V and J genes are TRBV11-2 and TRBJ1-2; 8 bases line up with TRBD1. Germline loops: CDR1 SGHAT, CDR2 FQNNGV. V shed 5 bases, J shed 8 bases, and the junction held 7 bases outside the gene matches. The CDR3 loop spans 13 amino acids.

The CDR3, as DNA: TGCGCCAGCAGCTTACAGGGTGTGGGGGTGAATGAGCAGTTCTTC. As protein: CASSLQGVGVNEQFF. The genes are TRBV5-1 and TRBJ2-1; TRBD1 is a possible D gene (6 bases). Trimming took off 2 bases at V and 7 bases at J, with 16 bases between the two ends. Germline V gene sequence: CDR1 SGHRS, CDR2 YFSETQ. The CDR3 totals 15 residues.